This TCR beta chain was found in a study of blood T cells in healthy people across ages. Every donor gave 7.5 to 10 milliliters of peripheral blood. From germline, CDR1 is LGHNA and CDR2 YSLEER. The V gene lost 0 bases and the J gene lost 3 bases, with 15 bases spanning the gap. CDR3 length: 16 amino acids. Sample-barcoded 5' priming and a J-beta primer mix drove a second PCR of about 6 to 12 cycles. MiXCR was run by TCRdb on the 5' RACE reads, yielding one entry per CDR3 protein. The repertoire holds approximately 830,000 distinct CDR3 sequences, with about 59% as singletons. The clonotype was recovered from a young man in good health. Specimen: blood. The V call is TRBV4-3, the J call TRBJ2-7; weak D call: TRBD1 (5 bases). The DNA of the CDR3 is TGCGCCAGCAGCCAAGATTTAGTAGGAAGGGGCTACGAGCAGTACTTC. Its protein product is CASSQDLVGRGYEQYF.